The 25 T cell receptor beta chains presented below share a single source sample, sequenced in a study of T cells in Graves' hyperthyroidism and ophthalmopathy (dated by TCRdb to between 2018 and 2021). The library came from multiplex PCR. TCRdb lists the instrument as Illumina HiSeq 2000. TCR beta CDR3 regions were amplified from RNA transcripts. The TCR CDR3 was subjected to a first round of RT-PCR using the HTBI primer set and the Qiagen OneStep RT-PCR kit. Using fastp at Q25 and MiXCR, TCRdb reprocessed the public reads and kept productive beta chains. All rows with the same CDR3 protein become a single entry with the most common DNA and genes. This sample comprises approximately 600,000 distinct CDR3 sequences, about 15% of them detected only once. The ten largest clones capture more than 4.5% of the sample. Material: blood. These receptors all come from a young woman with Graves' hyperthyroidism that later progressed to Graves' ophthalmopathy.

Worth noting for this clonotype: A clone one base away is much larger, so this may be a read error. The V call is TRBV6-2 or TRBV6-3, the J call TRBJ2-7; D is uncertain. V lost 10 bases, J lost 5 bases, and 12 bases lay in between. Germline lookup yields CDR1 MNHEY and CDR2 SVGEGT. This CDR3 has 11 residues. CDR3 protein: CAIANHDEQYF. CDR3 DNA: TGTGCCATCGCAAATCACGACGAGCAGTACTTC.

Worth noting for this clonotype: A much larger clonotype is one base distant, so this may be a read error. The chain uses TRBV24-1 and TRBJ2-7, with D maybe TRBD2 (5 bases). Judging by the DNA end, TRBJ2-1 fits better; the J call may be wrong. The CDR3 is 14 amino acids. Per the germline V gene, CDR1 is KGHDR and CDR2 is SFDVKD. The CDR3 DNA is TGTGCCACCGTTACTAGAAGCAGCTCCTACGAGCAGTTCTTC. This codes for CATVTRSSSYEQFF.

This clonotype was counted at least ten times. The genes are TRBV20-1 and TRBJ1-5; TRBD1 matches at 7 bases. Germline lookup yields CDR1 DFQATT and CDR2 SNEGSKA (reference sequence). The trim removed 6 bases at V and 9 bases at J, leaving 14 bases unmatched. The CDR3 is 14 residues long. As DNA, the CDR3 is TGCAGTGCCAAGGACGAAGGGGCAGGGGGGCCCCAGCATTTT. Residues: CSAKDEGAGGPQHF.

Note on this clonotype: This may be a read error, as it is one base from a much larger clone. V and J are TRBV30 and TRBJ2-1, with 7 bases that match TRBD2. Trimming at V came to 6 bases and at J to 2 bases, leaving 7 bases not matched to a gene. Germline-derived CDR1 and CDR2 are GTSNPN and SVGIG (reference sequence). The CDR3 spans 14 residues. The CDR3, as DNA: TGTGCCTGCTCCCCGCTAGCGGCCTACAATGAGCAGTTCTTC. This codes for CACSPLAAYNEQFF.

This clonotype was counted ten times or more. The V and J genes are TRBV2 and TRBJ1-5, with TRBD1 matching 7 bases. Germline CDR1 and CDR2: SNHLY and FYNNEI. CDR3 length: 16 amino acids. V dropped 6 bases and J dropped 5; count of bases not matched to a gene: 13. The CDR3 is CASSGLTGKHDQPQHF. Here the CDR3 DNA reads TGTGCCAGCAGCGGGCTGACAGGGAAGCACGATCAGCCCCAGCATTTT. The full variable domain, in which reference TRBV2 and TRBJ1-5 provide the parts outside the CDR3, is EPEVTQTPSHQVTQMGQEVILRCVPISNHLYFYWYRQILGQKVEFLVSFYNNEISEKSEIFDDQFSVERPDGSNFTLKIRSTKLEDSAMYFCASSGLTGKHDQPQHFGDGTRLSIL.

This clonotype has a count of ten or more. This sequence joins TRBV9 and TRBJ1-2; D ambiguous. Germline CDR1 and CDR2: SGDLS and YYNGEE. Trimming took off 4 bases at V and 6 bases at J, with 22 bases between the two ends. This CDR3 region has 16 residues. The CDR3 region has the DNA TGTGCCAGCAGCTCCATGGACTGGAGAAGGGCCGATGGCTACACCTTC. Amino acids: CASSSMDWRRADGYTF.

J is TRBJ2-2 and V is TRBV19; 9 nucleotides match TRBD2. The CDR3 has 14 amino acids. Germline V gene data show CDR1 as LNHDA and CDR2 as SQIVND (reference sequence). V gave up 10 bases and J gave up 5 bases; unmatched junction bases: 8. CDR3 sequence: CATTLAGMTGELFF. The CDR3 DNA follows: TGTGCCACTACCCTAGCGGGGATGACCGGGGAGCTGTTTTTT.

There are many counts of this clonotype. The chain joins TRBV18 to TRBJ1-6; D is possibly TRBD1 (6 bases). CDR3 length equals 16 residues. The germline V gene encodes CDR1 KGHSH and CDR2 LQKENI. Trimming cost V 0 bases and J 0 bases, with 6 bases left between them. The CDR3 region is CASSPPTGSYNSPLHF. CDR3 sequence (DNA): TGTGCCAGCTCACCACCGACAGGCTCCTATAATTCACCCCTCCACTTT.

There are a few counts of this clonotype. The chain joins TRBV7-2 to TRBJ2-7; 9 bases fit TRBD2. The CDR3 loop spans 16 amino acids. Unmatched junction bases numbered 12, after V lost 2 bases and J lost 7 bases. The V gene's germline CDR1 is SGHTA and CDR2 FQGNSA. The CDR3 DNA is TGTGCCAGCAGCTTATCTAGGGCGGGAGGGCCGGGGGAGCAGTACTTC. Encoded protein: CASSLSRAGGPGEQYF.

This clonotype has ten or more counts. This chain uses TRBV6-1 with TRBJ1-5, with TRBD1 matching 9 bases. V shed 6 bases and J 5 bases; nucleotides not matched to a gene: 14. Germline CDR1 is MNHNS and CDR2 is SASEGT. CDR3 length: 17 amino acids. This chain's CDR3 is CASRPEPRDREDQPQHF. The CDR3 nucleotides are TGTGCCAGCAGACCCGAACCGAGGGACAGGGAGGATCAGCCCCAGCATTTT.

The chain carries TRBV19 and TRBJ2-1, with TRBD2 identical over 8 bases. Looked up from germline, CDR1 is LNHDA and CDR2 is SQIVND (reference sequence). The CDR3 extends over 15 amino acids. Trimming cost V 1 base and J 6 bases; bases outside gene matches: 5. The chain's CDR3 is CASSIVTGGPNEQFF. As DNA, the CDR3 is TGTGCCAGTAGTATAGTAACGGGAGGGCCCAATGAGCAGTTCTTC.

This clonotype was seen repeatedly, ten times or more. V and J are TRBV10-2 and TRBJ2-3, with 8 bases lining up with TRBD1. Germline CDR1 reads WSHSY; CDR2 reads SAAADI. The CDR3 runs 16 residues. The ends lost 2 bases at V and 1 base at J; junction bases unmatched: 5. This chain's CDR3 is CASSEPGQGGTDTQYF. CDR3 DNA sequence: TGCGCCAGCAGTGAGCCAGGACAGGGAGGCACAGATACGCAGTATTTT.

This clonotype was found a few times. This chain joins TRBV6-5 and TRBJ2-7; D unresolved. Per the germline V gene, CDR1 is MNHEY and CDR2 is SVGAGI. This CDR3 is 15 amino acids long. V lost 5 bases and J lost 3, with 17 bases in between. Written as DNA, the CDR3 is TGTGCCAGCAGTCAAATCCCCTCCTCCAACTACGAGCAGTACTTC. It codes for CASSQIPSSNYEQYF.

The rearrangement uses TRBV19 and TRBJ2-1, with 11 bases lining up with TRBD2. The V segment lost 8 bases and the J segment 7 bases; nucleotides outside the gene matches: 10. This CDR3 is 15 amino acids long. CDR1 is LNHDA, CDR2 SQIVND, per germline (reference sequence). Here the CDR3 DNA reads TGTGCCAGTGGCCTCCTAGCGGGAGGCCCGAATGAGCAGTTCTTC. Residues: CASGLLAGGPNEQFF.

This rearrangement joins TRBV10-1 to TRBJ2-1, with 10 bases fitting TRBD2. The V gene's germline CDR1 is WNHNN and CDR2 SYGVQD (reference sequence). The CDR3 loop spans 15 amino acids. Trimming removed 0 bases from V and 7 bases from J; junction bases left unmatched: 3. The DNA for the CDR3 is TGCGCCAGCAGTGAGTCTCTAGCGGGAGTGAATGAGCAGTTCTTC. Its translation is CASSESLAGVNEQFF.

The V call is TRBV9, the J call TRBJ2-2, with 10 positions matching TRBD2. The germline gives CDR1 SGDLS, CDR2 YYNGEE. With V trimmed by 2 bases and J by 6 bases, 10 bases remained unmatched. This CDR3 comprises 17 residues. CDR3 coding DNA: TGTGCCAGCAGCGTGTCACTAGCGGGAAGATATGCCGGGGAGCTGTTTTTT. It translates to CASSVSLAGRYAGELFF.

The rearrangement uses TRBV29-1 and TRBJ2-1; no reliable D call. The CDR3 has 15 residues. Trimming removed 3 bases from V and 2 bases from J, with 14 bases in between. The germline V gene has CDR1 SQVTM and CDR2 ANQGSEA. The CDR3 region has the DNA TGCAGCGTTGAGGGTCTACCCGATACCTACAATGAGCAGTTCTTC. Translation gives CSVEGLPDTYNEQFF.

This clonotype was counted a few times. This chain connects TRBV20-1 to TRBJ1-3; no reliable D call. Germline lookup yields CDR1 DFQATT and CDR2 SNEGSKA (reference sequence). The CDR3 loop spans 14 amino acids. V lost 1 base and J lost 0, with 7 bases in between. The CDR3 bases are TGCAGTGCTAGAGGGGATCCCTCTGGAAACACCATATATTTT. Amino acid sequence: CSARGDPSGNTIYF.

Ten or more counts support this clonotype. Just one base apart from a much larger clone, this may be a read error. CDR3 bases: TGTGCCAGCAGTTCCCTCTATGAGCAGTTCTTC. It translates to CASSSLYEQFF. The V call is TRBV27, the J call TRBJ2-1, with no clear D. V dropped 4 bases and J dropped 8 bases, with 6 bases sitting between them. Germline CDR1 is MNHEY and CDR2 is SMNVEV (reference sequence). The CDR3 length is 11 residues.

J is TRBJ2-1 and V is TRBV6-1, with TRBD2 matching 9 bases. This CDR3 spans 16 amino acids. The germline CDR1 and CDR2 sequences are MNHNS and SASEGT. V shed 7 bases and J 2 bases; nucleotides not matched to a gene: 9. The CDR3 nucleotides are TGTGCCAGCAAAATTAGCGGGAGAGCGCCCTACAATGAGCAGTTCTTC. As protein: CASKISGRAPYNEQFF.

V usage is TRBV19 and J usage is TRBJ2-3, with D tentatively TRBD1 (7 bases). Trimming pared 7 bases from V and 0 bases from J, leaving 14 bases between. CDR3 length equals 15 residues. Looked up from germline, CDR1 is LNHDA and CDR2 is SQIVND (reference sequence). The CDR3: CASTSPGGSTDTQYF. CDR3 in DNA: TGTGCCAGTACTTCCCCAGGGGGGAGCACAGATACGCAGTATTTT.

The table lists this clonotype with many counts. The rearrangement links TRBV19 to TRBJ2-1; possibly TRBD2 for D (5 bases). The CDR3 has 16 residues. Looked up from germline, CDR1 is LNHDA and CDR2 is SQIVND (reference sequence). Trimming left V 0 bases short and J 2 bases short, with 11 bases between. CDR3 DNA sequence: TGTGCCAGTAGTATAGACCCGGGGATCCCCTACAATGAGCAGTTCTTC. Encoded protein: CASSIDPGIPYNEQFF.

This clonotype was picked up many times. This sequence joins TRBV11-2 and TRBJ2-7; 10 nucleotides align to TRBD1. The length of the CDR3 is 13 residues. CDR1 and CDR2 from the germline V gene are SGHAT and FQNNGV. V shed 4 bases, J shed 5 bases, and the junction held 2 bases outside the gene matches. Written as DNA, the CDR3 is TGTGCCAGCAGCTCGGGACAGGGGAACGAGCAGTACTTC. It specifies CASSSGQGNEQYF.

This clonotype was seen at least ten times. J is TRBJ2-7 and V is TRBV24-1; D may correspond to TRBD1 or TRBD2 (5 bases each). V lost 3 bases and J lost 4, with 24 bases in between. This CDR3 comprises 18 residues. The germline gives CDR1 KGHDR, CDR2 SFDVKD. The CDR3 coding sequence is TGTGCCACCAGTGATCTCGGCAGGAGACGACAGAGGGATTACGAGCAGTACTTC. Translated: CATSDLGRRRQRDYEQYF.

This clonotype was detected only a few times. The CDR3 DNA reads as TGCAGCGTTGAAAGACTAGCGGGAGGCCTTAGCAATGAGCAGTTCTTC. Encoded protein: CSVERLAGGLSNEQFF. This chain uses TRBV29-1 with TRBJ2-1, with 13 bases that match TRBD2. The CDR3 consists of 16 residues. Germline CDR1 is SQVTM and CDR2 is ANQGSEA. Unmatched junction bases numbered 7, after V lost 2 bases and J lost 6 bases.